This TCR beta chain was captured by sequencing in a study of molecular identifiers for immune sequencing clone quantification. The CDR3 runs 15 residues. Germline loops: CDR1 SGHTA, CDR2 FQGNSA. In regard to this clonotype: This could be a read error, since a much larger clone is one nucleotide away.

TCRdb fed the PCR reads into MiXCR, producing one record per CDR3 protein. In the table there are under 650,000 distinct CDR3 sequences, 15% to 20% of which are singletons. The chain has TRBV7-2 and TRBJ1-5; D might be TRBD1 (6 bases). The sequenced sample was naive CD8+ T cells from blood, with Jurkat cell RNA spiked in. Indicated subset: FACS-sorted CD8+CD4-CCR7+CD45RA+ naive T cells. This TCR came from a human donor in good health. Some libraries in this study had Jurkat cell RNA spiked in. This chain's CDR3 is CARSARLQGNQPQHF. CDR3 DNA: TGTGCCCGCAGCGCGCGGCTCCAGGGGAATCAGCCCCAGCATTTT.